This TCR beta chain originates from a study of shared clonotypes between healthy human individuals. Data came from immunoSEQ multiplex PCR; TCRdb stores just in-frame clones and leaves some out. This sample yields around 1.4 million clones, of which about 98.5% are seen a single time; 0.36% belongs to the top ten. Findings and limits, study-wide: Represented diversity (both genetic and exposure-history) was limited by the small number of donors.

Recent vaccinations or acute infections were absent in the healthy HIV-negative adult donors. Splitting the CD4+ cells yielded a CD45RA+ naive subset and a CD45RA-negative memory subset. Points on this clone: Antigen specificity is unknown.

The CDR3 totals 15 residues. Losses at the gene ends were 3 bases for V and 2 bases for J; bases not matched to a gene: 5. Germline V lookup: CDR1 SGHVS, CDR2 FQNEAQ. The receptor's source is a man aged 25-45 years in good health. The chain couples TRBV7-8 to TRBJ2-3; 7 bases align to TRBD1. Sequencing was done on a sample of naive CD4+ T cells sorted from blood. Subset indicated: CD45RA+ positively selected. The CDR3 DNA reads TGTGCCAGCAGCTTCCGGGACAGACCCACAGATACGCAGTATTTT. Translating gives CASSFRDRPTDTQYF. The entire variable domain, with the rest obtained from reference TRBV7-8 and TRBJ2-3, is as follows: GAGVSQSPRYKVAKRGQDVALRCDPISGHVSLFWYQQALGQGPEFLTYFQNEAQLDKSGLPSDRFFAERPEGSVSTLKIQRTQQEDSAVYLCASSFRDRPTDTQYFGPGTRLTVL.